These 20 T cell receptor beta chains share one sample of origin, sequenced in a study of control samples from healthy donors and cancer patients. The method was immunoSEQ multiplex PCR; TCRdb's version includes in-frame clones alone and lacks a portion of them. The sample has some 150,000 clones, about 93% seen once. The sample taken for sequencing was PBMCs. The receptors stem from a man in his sixties with colorectal cancer.

The chain couples TRBV30 to TRBJ1-1; D call uncertain. The CDR3 length is 12 residues. CDR1 and CDR2 (germline): GTSNPN, SVGIG (reference sequence). Trimming stripped 2 bases from V and 0 bases from J, with 4 bases between. DNA for the CDR3: TGTGCCTGGAGTCAAATGAACACTGAAGCTTTCTTT. This encodes CAWSQMNTEAFF.

The chain combines TRBV7-2 with TRBJ2-7; no clear D gene. V gave up 4 bases and J gave up 2 bases, with 9 bases separating them. Germline lookup yields CDR1 SGHTA and CDR2 FQGNSA. The CDR3 has 13 amino acids. The CDR3 nucleotides read TGTGCCAGCAGCTCTCACATAACCTACGAGCAGTACTTC. It codes for CASSSHITYEQYF.

The V gene is TRBV19, the J gene TRBJ2-2, with 7 bases aligning to TRBD1. Germline V CDR1 and CDR2: LNHDA, SQIVND (reference sequence). J was trimmed by 1 base and V by 3 bases; bases with no gene match: 5. This CDR3 comprises 16 residues. The CDR3 region has the DNA TGTGCCAGTAGTATTACTACAGGGGTGAACACCGGGGAGCTGTTTTTT. This sequence encodes CASSITTGVNTGELFF.

The rearrangement uses TRBV29-1 and TRBJ2-5, with D unresolved. The V and J ends lost 4 bases and 4 bases respectively, with 10 bases between them. The CDR3 runs to 12 residues. In germline, CDR1 is SQVTM, CDR2 ANQGSEA. CDR3 loop: CSVGVNGETQYF. The CDR3, as DNA: TGCAGCGTTGGGGTCAACGGAGAGACCCAGTACTTC.

V usage is TRBV4-1 and J usage is TRBJ2-1; 8 nucleotides line up with TRBD1. This CDR3 contains 20 residues. Germline CDR1 MGHRA, CDR2 YSYEKL. V gave up 0 bases and J gave up 2 bases; unmatched junction bases: 15. The CDR3 nucleotides read TGCGCCAGCAGCCAAGAACGGGACAGGTACACGATTATAGCCTACAATGAGCAGTTCTTC. It codes for CASSQERDRYTIIAYNEQFF.

The rearrangement uses TRBV25-1 and TRBJ1-1; perhaps TRBD1 as D (5 bases). Germline lookup yields CDR1 MGHDK and CDR2 SYGVNS. CDR3 size: 13 residues. V shed 5 bases and J shed 1 base, with 8 bases lying between them. CDR3 in amino acids: CASSLTGNTEAFF. In DNA, the CDR3 is TGTGCCAGCAGTCTAACAGGGAACACTGAAGCTTTCTTT.

V gene TRBV7-2 combines with J gene TRBJ2-7, with D unclear. In germline, CDR1 is SGHTA, CDR2 FQGNSA. This CDR3 region has 14 residues. V was shortened by 5 bases and J by 2 bases, with 13 bases between the two germline ends. The CDR3 protein is CASSPRWAAYEQYF. CDR3 DNA sequence: TGTGCCAGCAGCCCGAGGTGGGCCGCCTACGAGCAGTACTTC.

V is TRBV2 and J is TRBJ1-2; D may be TRBD1 (5 bases). This CDR3 comprises 15 residues. CDR1 is SNHLY and CDR2 is FYNNEI in the germline V gene. V lost 5 bases to trimming and J lost 4 bases, with 17 bases between them. Here the CDR3 DNA reads TGTGCCAGCAGTCCGGTCGGGAGGGGACTCTATGGCTACACCTTC. It specifies CASSPVGRGLYGYTF.

This chain uses TRBV6-5 with TRBJ1-5; 10 nucleotides agree with TRBD1. Trimming at V came to 6 bases and at J to 3 bases, leaving 5 bases not matched to a gene. Germline loops: CDR1 MNHEY, CDR2 SVGAGI. CDR3 length: 15 amino acids. CDR3 loop: CASRTDRGDNQPQHF. The CDR3 DNA sequence: TGTGCCAGCAGGACGGACAGGGGGGACAATCAGCCCCAGCATTTT.

The chain has TRBV19 and TRBJ2-5, with 7 bases matching TRBD1. V lost 1 base and J lost 5; bases outside the gene matches: 7. This CDR3 region has 15 residues. Germline values: CDR1 LNHDA, CDR2 SQIVND (reference sequence). CDR3 coding DNA: TGTGCCAGTAGTATAGGGCAGGGGGTCAGGGAGACCCAGTACTTC. Amino acids: CASSIGQGVRETQYF. Looking up the rest from reference TRBV19 and TRBJ2-5 gives the full variable domain: DGGITQSPKYLFRKEGQNVTLSCEQNLNHDAMYWYRQDPGQGLRLIYYSQIVNDFQKGDIAEGYSVSREKKESFPLTVTSAQKNPTAFYLCASSIGQGVRETQYFGPGTRLLVL.

This sequence joins TRBV30 and TRBJ1-1; no clear D. V lost 0 bases to trimming and J lost 3 bases, with 11 bases between them. Per germline, CDR1 GTSNPN and CDR2 SVGIG (reference sequence). This CDR3 has 14 residues. The CDR3 sequence is CAWSVIGPDTEAFF. CDR3 nucleotides: TGTGCCTGGAGTGTAATCGGCCCTGACACTGAAGCTTTCTTT. Combining the CDR3 with reference TRBV30 and TRBJ1-1 gives the whole variable domain SQTIHQWPATLVQPVGSPLSLECTVEGTSNPNLYWYRQAAGRGLQLLFYSVGIGQISSEVPQNLSASRPQDRQFILSSKKLLLSDSGFYLCAWSVIGPDTEAFFGQGTRLTVV.

The chain couples TRBV19 to TRBJ1-5; D gene uncertain. Trimming removed 5 bases from V and 0 bases from J, with 11 bases in between. Germline lookup yields CDR1 LNHDA and CDR2 SQIVND (reference sequence). The CDR3 contains 15 residues. CDR3 in amino acids: CASSPTGLSNQPQHF. As DNA, the CDR3 is TGTGCCAGTAGTCCAACGGGCCTTAGCAATCAGCCCCAGCATTTT.

The V gene is TRBV27, the J gene TRBJ1-4, with D hard to call. Germline-derived CDR1 and CDR2 are MNHEY and SMNVEV (reference sequence). CDR3 size: 15 residues. The V gene lost 3 bases and the J gene lost 0 bases, with 8 bases spanning the gap. CDR3 region: CASSLMTATNEKLFF. The CDR3 DNA reads TGTGCCAGCAGTTTGATGACGGCAACTAATGAAAAACTGTTTTTT.

The chain couples TRBV27 to TRBJ2-5; 7 nucleotides agree with TRBD2. Germline CDR1 MNHEY, CDR2 SMNVEV (reference sequence). The CDR3 has 13 residues. V gave up 5 bases and J gave up 6 bases; unmatched junction bases: 6. DNA of the CDR3: TGTGCCAGCAGTGGGGGGGGAGGGAAGACCCAGTACTTC. This gives the protein CASSGGGGKTQYF.

This chain joins TRBV5-5 and TRBJ2-5; D tentatively reads TRBD1 or TRBD2 (5 bases each). This CDR3 region has 12 residues. Germline assignment: CDR1 SGHKS and CDR2 YYEKEE (reference sequence). V was trimmed by 4 bases and J by 5 bases, leaving 9 bases between them. CDR3 nucleotide sequence: TGTGCCAGCAGCACCTGGGGGGAGACCCAGTACTTC. The encoded protein is CASSTWGETQYF.

This chain uses TRBV9 with TRBJ2-5; 7 nucleotides agree with TRBD2. Germline V CDR1 and CDR2: SGDLS, YYNGEE. The CDR3 sequence is 16 residues long. The V segment lost 2 bases and the J segment 5 bases; nucleotides outside the gene matches: 12. CDR3 nucleotide sequence: TGTGCCAGCAGCGTCCGCTCGGGGGGACCCTCCGAGACCCAGTACTTC. Translated: CASSVRSGGPSETQYF. The complete variable domain, with remaining parts taken from reference TRBV9 and TRBJ2-5, reads DSGVTQTPKHLITATGQRVTLRCSPRSGDLSVYWYQQSLDQGLQFLIQYYNGEERAKGNILERFSAQQFPDLHSELNLSSLELGDSALYFCASSVRSGGPSETQYFGPGTRLLVL.

The chain has TRBV12-3 or TRBV12-4 and TRBJ2-3; D is unclear. The CDR3 runs 13 residues. Trimming removed 3 bases at V and 6 bases at J, with 10 bases between. In nucleotides, the CDR3 is TGTGCCAGCAGTTTGGACCGTCTGGATACGCAGTATTTT. Its protein is CASSLDRLDTQYF.

This clone appeared once. The chain is built from TRBV27 and TRBJ1-1, with D unresolved. Germline V gene sequence: CDR1 MNHEY, CDR2 SMNVEV (reference sequence). The length of the CDR3 is 13 residues. V lost 6 bases, J lost 10 bases, and 18 bases lay in between. The CDR3 here is CASRPGEGRVAFF. The CDR3 nucleotides read TGTGCCAGCAGGCCCGGGGAAGGGAGGGTAGCTTTCTTT.

This sequence joins TRBV19 and TRBJ2-6, with TRBD1 identical over 8 bases. CDR3 length: 17 residues. Germline V lookup: CDR1 LNHDA, CDR2 SQIVND (reference sequence). Trimming at V came to 3 bases and at J to 0 bases, leaving 4 bases not matched to a gene. CDR3 nucleotide sequence: TGTGCCAGTAGTATGGACAGGGCTATCTCTGGGGCCAACGTCCTGACTTTC. As protein: CASSMDRAISGANVLTF.

This clone appeared once. The chain combines TRBV7-2 with TRBJ1-1; the match to TRBD1 covers 7 bases. The V and J ends lost 4 bases and 10 bases, in that order; junction bases with no gene match: 15. Germline CDR1 SGHTA, CDR2 FQGNSA. CDR3 length: 15 residues. The CDR3 coding sequence is TGTGCCAGCAGCTCCTTGACAGGGCTAGGATCACCAGCTTTCTTT. Translated: CASSSLTGLGSPAFF.